Listed below are T cell receptor beta chains from one sample, sequenced in a study of T-cell memory formation after mild COVID-19. A single record per CDR3 protein comes from TCRdb applying MiXCR to the 5' RACE reads. The data show under 550,000 distinct CDR3 sequences, 15% to 20% seen once. The sequencing sample was made of PBMCs or a T cell subset sorted from them (not recorded which). These receptors were taken from an adult woman who had mild COVID-19 (a few samples of this study predate the infection). Cell type and time point are not known. CDR3s include the opening cysteine and the closing phenylalanine or tryptophan. A D gene is named only where the DNA matches it firmly. Size is stated for part of the rows, as once, few or many counts, or as a class when the clone is expanded.

CDR3: CSANPSGTYEQYF
DNA: TGCAGTGCTAACCCCAGCGGGACCTACGAGCAGTACTTC
length: 13
J: TRBJ2-7
size: few
D: TRBD2
V: TRBV20-1

CDR3: CASSLHKLAGKYNEQFF
DNA: TGTGCCAGCAGCTTACATAAACTAGCGGGGAAATACAATGAGCAGTTCTTC
length: 17
J: TRBJ2-1
size: -
D: TRBD2
V: TRBV7-8

CDR3: CASSQDSGGLATSYEQYF
DNA: TGCGCCAGCAGCCAAGATAGCGGGGGACTAGCGACCTCCTACGAGCAGTACTTC
length: 18
J: TRBJ2-7
size: once
D: TRBD2
V: TRBV4-1

CDR3: CASSQDRGTEAFF
DNA: TGTGCCAGCAGCCAAGATCGAGGGACTGAAGCTTTCTTT
length: 13
J: TRBJ1-1
size: many
D: -
V: TRBV4-2

CDR3: CASSLTSMAYEQYF
DNA: TGTGCCAGCAGTCTCACTAGTATGGCCTACGAGCAGTACTTC
length: 14
J: TRBJ2-7
size: -
D: -
V: TRBV25-1

CDR3: CASRTQIQGANTEAFF
DNA: TGTGCCAGCAGGACCCAGATACAGGGGGCGAACACTGAAGCTTTCTTT
length: 16
J: TRBJ1-1
size: -
D: TRBD1
V: TRBV7-9

CDR3: CASSLSPGQGAQYF
DNA: TGTGCCAGCAGCCTCTCTCCTGGCCAGGGGGCCCAGTACTTC
length: 14
J: TRBJ2-5
size: many
D: TRBD1
V: TRBV7-3

CDR3: CASSPRGPEAYGYTF
DNA: TGTGCCAGCAGCCCAAGGGGACCCGAGGCCTATGGCTACACCTTC
length: 15
J: TRBJ1-2
size: -
D: -
V: TRBV7-9

CDR3: CSALVQGNGELFF
DNA: TGCAGCGCCCTCGTACAGGGGAACGGGGAGCTGTTTTTT
length: 13
J: TRBJ2-2
size: -
D: TRBD1
V: TRBV29-1

CDR3: CATSDPPATGELFF
DNA: TGTGCCACCAGTGATCCCCCTGCCACCGGGGAGCTGTTTTTT
length: 14
J: TRBJ2-2
size: -
D: -
V: TRBV24-1

CDR3: CASSLARLAGERETQYF
DNA: TGTGCCAGCAGCTTAGCGCGACTAGCGGGAGAGCGGGAGACCCAGTACTTC
length: 17
J: TRBJ2-5
size: -
D: TRBD2
V: TRBV7-2

CDR3: CASTLEGLFNTEAFF
DNA: TGTGCCAGCACCCTTGAAGGGTTGTTCAACACTGAAGCTTTCTTT
length: 15
J: TRBJ1-1
size: -
D: -
V: TRBV12-3/TRBV12-4

CDR3: CASSYGTVVNEQFF
DNA: TGTGCCAGCAGTTACGGGACAGTAGTCAATGAGCAGTTCTTC
length: 14
J: TRBJ2-1
size: -
D: TRBD1
V: TRBV6-5

CDR3: CATKSRTGMDNEQFF
DNA: TGTGCCACCAAGTCTAGGACAGGGATGGACAATGAGCAGTTCTTC
length: 15
J: TRBJ2-1
size: -
D: TRBD1
V: TRBV15